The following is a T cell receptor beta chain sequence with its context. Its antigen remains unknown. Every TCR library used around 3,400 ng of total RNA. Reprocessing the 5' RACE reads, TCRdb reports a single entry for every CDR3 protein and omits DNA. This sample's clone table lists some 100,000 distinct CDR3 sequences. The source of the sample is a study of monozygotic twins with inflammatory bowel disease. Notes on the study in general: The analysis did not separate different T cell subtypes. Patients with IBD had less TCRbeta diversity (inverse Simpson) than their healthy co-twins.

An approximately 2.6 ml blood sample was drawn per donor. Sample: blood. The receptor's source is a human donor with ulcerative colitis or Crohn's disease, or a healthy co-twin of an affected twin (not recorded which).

This CDR3 is CASSRPYSTGGRTDTQYF. The chain employs TRBV12-3 or TRBV12-4 and TRBJ2-3; with no DNA, the TCRdb D assignment of TRBD1 cannot be verified. This CDR3 region has 18 residues.